This T cell receptor beta chain originates from a study of tumor-infiltrating lymphocytes in primary liver carcinoma. The authors made TCR beta cDNA from about 500 ng total RNA with a constant-region primer. Three-round nested multiplex PCR performed with slightly modified ARM-PCR produced the TCR beta libraries. Running ten to eleven cycles apiece, the first two PCR rounds relied on TRBV1-TRBV30 forward primers together with a C-beta reverse primer. TCRdb re-derived calls from the multiplex PCR reads in MiXCR, one entry per CDR3 protein. The repertoire consists of some 190,000 distinct CDR3 sequences, with about 60% occurring once and the leading ten covering approximately 70%. Unsorted whole blood yielded blood RNA, and germline DNA was extracted as well. This CDR3 region has 16 residues. Trimming pared 1 base from V and 0 bases from J, leaving 10 bases between. CDR1 MNHNS and CDR2 SASEGT come from the germline V gene.

Sequences were obtained from peripheral blood. The source of this sequence is a middle-aged man with primary liver carcinoma and hepatitis B virus infection. The gene calls are TRBV6-1 and TRBJ1-5; unclear D gene. The CDR3 reads CASSEGWVNSNQPQHF. The CDR3 nucleotides read TGTGCCAGCAGTGAAGGTTGGGTGAATAGCAATCAGCCCCAGCATTTT.